The clone carrying this T cell receptor (beta chain) was counted only a few times. No antigen is known for it. This entry comes from a study of T-cell memory formation after mild COVID-19. General study findings and limits: Second-wave clones peaking on day 37 lacked confirmed SARS-CoV-2 specificity. Within pre-infection memory, some responding clones were found, suggesting cross-reactive memory joined. From day 15 to 85, contracting clones were balanced between CD4 and CD8, whereas later expanders leaned toward CD4+.

The CDR3 runs 15 residues. Germline CDR1 reads SGDLS; CDR2 reads YYNGEE. Trimming took 0 bases from V and 6 from J, leaving 13 bases between them. It was 5'RACE with constant-segment primers that produced the TCR alpha and TCR beta cDNA libraries, which carried sample barcodes and UMIs. TCRdb recomputed calls from the 5' RACE reads with MiXCR, one row per CDR3 protein. The sample consists of under 300,000 distinct CDR3 sequences, around 10% of them appearing once. V and J are TRBV9 and TRBJ1-5; D not resolved. The TCR comes from a young man who had mild COVID-19 (a few samples of this study predate the infection). Cell type and time point are not known. The sequenced sample consisted of PBMCs or a T cell subset sorted from them (not recorded which). The chain's CDR3 is CASSVGGSPRQPQHF. The DNA of the CDR3 is TGTGCCAGCAGCGTAGGTGGCAGTCCGCGTCAGCCCCAGCATTTT.